This TCR beta chain appears in the sequencing data of a study of blood T cell repertoires in COVID-19. The CDR3 consists of 15 residues. Germline CDR1 reads SGHRS; CDR2 reads YFSETQ. V gave up 3 bases and J gave up 4 bases; unmatched junction bases: 9. The assay was immunoSEQ multiplex PCR, and TCRdb's table has in-frame clones only and misses some. The table records about 230,000 clones, more than 70% of them present only once. The V call is TRBV5-1, the J call TRBJ1-2, with TRBD1 matching over 7 bases. The sample was peripheral blood. This receptor was obtained from a man in his forties with active or convalescent COVID-19. The CDR3 is CASSSDRNSRYGYTF. CDR3 nucleotides: TGCGCCAGCAGCTCGGACAGGAATTCTCGCTATGGCTACACCTTC. Based on the CDR3 plus reference TRBV5-1 and TRBJ1-2, the full variable domain is KAGVTQTPRYLIKTRGQQVTLSCSPISGHRSVSWYQQTPGQGLQFLFEYFSETQRNKGNFPGRFSGRQFSNSRSEMNVSTLELGDSALYLCASSSDRNSRYGYTFGSGTRLTVV.